This T cell receptor (beta chain) is from a study of blood T cell repertoires in COVID-19. V trimming: 6 bases; J trimming: 8 bases; junction bases outside the gene matches: 13. CDR3 length: 15 residues. Germline CDR1 MNHEY, CDR2 SVGAGI. Assay used: immunoSEQ multiplex PCR; TCRdb lists only in-frame clones, some missing. This sample carries a few hundred thousand clones, about 88% of them seen once, and the ten largest clones take approximately 4.6%. Sequences were obtained from peripheral blood. This TCR derives from a middle-aged woman who had recovered from COVID-19. The gene calls are TRBV6-5 and TRBJ2-1; 7 bases map to TRBD2. CDR3 region: CASSHGLVMEDEQFF. The CDR3 bases are TGTGCCAGCAGCCATGGACTAGTAATGGAGGATGAGCAGTTCTTC.